A selection of T cell receptor beta chains follows, all from one sample in a study of post-analysis software for immune sequencing data. TCRdb passed the PCR reads through MiXCR, listing each CDR3 protein once. The sample includes about 770,000 distinct CDR3 sequences, just over 45% of them seen just once. The source material was blood. Receptors were obtained from a girl aged 10-17 years with multiple sclerosis. Both conserved end residues are part of each CDR3.

CDR3 protein: CASSFSGTSGRDEQFF
V gene: TRBV7-4

CDR3 protein: CASSDEGWGYTF
V gene: TRBV6-5

CDR3 protein: CASSFSGRGNNEQFF
V gene: TRBV7-2

CDR3 protein: CASSASSGANVLTF
V gene: TRBV9

CDR3 protein: CSVEAAGRGYTF
V gene: TRBV29-1

CDR3 protein: CASSLDNHNEQFF
V gene: TRBV7-7

CDR3 protein: CASSADTYTQYF
V gene: TRBV9

CDR3 protein: CASSLAGLTPGYTF
V gene: TRBV7-2

CDR3 protein: CASSTLAGEQYF
V gene: TRBV6-5

CDR3 protein: CASSFGTAAEKLFF
V gene: TRBV12-3/TRBV12-4

CDR3 protein: CASSLLARETQYF
V gene: TRBV12-3/TRBV12-4

CDR3 protein: CASSSSWVSYNEQFF
V gene: TRBV7-2

CDR3 protein: CSVEGAREQYF
V gene: TRBV29-1

CDR3 protein: CASSLEDNMNTEAFF
V gene: TRBV5-1

CDR3 protein: CSVAGAGGTEAFF
V gene: TRBV29-1

CDR3 protein: CASSLTRAGLLFPTYEQYF
V gene: TRBV11-2

CDR3 protein: CSARKGNEKLFF
V gene: TRBV20-1

CDR3 protein: CASSLYGELAKNIQYF
V gene: TRBV12-3/TRBV12-4

CDR3 protein: CASSLLSGFEQYF
V gene: TRBV28

CDR3 protein: CASSQGPRGANTGELFF
V gene: TRBV4-2

CDR3 protein: CASSSGPAGTYNEQFF
V gene: TRBV11-2

CDR3 protein: CATSSGRAAPYF
V gene: TRBV15

CDR3 protein: CSVDGGLASSYNEQFF
V gene: TRBV29-1

CDR3 protein: CATSEFGAPGTQYF
V gene: TRBV24-1

CDR3 protein: CASIGNGYTF
V gene: TRBV6-6

CDR3 protein: CASRGGYEQYF
V gene: TRBV7-2

CDR3 protein: CSAAFSSYNEQFF
V gene: TRBV20-1

CDR3 protein: CASSSSTTGELASPQFF
V gene: TRBV5-1

CDR3 protein: CASSLPGGDEQFF
V gene: TRBV13

CDR3 protein: CASSRIALSTDYGYTF
V gene: TRBV18

CDR3 protein: CASSLSRTQETQYF
V gene: TRBV5-1

CDR3 protein: CASSPKTSGWTTQYF
V gene: TRBV6-6

CDR3 protein: CASSYPGTARIEAFF
V gene: TRBV6-2/TRBV6-3

CDR3 protein: CASTLGTGANVLTF
V gene: TRBV7-9

CDR3 protein: CSASNSNYSGRADEQFF
V gene: TRBV20-1

CDR3 protein: CASSQTGGPGQPQHF
V gene: TRBV7-8

CDR3 protein: CASSRGPDGQPQHF
V gene: TRBV19

CDR3 protein: CASRPRLEHAYNEQFF
V gene: TRBV7-8

CDR3 protein: CASSSSDTQYF
V gene: TRBV6-5

CDR3 protein: CASSQDRVSSGTQYF
V gene: TRBV4-3

CDR3 protein: CASSPVLESTFNYGYTF
V gene: TRBV12-3/TRBV12-4

CDR3 protein: CASRRAGLQKEQYF
V gene: TRBV12-3/TRBV12-4

CDR3 protein: CSARNWTRGLAGVPGWYEQYF
V gene: TRBV20-1

CDR3 protein: CATSGGGRASSYNEQFF
V gene: TRBV24-1

CDR3 protein: CASSIAGGPISNEQFF
V gene: TRBV7-3

CDR3 protein: CASRTTGSDYGYTF
V gene: TRBV12-3/TRBV12-4

CDR3 protein: CASSLGPTRVGYTF
V gene: TRBV7-8

CDR3 protein: CASRPTSGRFHEQYF
V gene: TRBV28

CDR3 protein: CASSLFPDSGTLYEQYF
V gene: TRBV27

CDR3 protein: CAISDTGQGVHQPQHF
V gene: TRBV10-3